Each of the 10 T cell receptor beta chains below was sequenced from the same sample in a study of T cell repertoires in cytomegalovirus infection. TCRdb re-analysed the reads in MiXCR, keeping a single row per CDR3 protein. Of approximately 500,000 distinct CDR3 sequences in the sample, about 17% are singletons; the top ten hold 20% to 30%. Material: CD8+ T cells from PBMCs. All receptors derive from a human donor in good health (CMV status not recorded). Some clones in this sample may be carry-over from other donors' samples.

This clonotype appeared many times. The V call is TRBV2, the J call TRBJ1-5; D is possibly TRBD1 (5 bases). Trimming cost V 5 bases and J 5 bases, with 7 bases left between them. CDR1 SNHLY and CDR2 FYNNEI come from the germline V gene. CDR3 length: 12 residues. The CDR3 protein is CASSPGYQPQHF. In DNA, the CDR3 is TGTGCCAGCAGTCCAGGGTATCAGCCCCAGCATTTT.

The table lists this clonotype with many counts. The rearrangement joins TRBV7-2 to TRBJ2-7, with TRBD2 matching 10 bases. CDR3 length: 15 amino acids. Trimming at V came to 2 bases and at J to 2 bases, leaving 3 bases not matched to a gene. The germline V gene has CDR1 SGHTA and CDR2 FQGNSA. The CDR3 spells CASSLSGGAPYEQYF. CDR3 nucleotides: TGTGCCAGCAGCTTAAGCGGGGGGGCCCCCTACGAGCAGTACTTC.

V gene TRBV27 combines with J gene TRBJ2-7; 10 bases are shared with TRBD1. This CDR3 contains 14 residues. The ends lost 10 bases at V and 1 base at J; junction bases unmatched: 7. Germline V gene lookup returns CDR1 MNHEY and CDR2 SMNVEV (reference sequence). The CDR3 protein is CATSQGQGSYEQYF. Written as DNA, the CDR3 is TGTGCCACCAGCCAGGGACAGGGGTCCTACGAGCAGTACTTC.

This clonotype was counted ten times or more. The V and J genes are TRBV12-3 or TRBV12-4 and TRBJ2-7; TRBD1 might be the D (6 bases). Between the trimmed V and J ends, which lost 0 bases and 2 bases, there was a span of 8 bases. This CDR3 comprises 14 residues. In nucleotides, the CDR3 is TGTGCCAGCAGTTTAGCCGGACAGCCCTACGAGCAGTACTTC. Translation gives CASSLAGQPYEQYF.

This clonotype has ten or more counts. The CDR3, as DNA: TGTGCCAGCAGTGTCATGGCCTACGAGCAGTACTTC. It is translated as CASSVMAYEQYF. The rearrangement uses TRBV6-1 and TRBJ2-7; no definite D call. In germline, CDR1 is MNHNS, CDR2 SASEGT. The CDR3 covers 12 residues. The V and J ends lost 4 bases and 2 bases respectively, with 6 bases between them.

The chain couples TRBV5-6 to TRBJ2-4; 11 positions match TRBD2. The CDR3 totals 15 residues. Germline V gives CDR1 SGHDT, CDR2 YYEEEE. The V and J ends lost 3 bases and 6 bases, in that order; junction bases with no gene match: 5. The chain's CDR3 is CASSWNLAGGNIQYF. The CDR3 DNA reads TGTGCCAGCAGCTGGAATCTAGCGGGGGGAAACATTCAGTACTTC.

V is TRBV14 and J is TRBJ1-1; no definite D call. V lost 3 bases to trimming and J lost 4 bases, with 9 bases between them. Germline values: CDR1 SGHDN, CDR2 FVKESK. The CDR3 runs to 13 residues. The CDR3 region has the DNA TGTGCCAGCAGCCATTCCCCCCCCACTGAAGCTTTCTTT. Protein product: CASSHSPPTEAFF. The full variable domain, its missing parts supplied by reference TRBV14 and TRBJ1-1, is EAGVTQFPSHSVIEKGQTVTLRCDPISGHDNLYWYRRVMGKEIKFLLHFVKESKQDESGMPNNRFLAERTGGTYSTLKVQPAELEDSGVYFCASSHSPPTEAFFGQGTRLTVV.

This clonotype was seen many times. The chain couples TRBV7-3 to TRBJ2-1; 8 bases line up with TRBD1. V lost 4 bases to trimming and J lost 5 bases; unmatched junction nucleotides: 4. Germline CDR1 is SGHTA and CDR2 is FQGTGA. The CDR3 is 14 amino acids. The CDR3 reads CASSSQGAHNEQFF. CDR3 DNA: TGTGCCAGCAGCTCGCAGGGGGCGCACAATGAGCAGTTCTTC.

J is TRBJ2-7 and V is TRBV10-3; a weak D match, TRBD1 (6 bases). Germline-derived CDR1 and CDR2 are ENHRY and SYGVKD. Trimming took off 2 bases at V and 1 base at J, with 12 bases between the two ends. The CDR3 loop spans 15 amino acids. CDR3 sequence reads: CAISERGDRSYEQYF. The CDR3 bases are TGTGCCATCAGTGAGAGGGGAGACAGGTCCTACGAGCAGTACTTC.

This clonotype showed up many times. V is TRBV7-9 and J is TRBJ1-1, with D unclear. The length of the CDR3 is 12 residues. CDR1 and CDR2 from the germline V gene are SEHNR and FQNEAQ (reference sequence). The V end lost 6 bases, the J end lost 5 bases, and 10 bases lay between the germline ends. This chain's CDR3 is CASSFDPTEAFF. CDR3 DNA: TGTGCCAGCAGTTTCGACCCGACTGAAGCTTTCTTT.